The rows below give T cell receptor beta chains drawn from one sample of a study of blood T cells in healthy people across ages. From the 5' RACE reads, TCRdb called clonotypes with MiXCR, one entry per CDR3 protein. The data show around 1,000,000 distinct CDR3 sequences, under 30% seen once. Separately, the same data were catalogued under a study of T cells of mothers and their children.

The specimen was blood. These receptors were taken from a girl aged 2 to 10 in good health. CDR3s include the opening cysteine and the closing phenylalanine or tryptophan. D genes are given only for firm matches. Not all rows give a size; the values are once, few, many and, for expanded clones, a class.

v_call: TRBV27; d_call: -; clone_size: -; j_call: TRBJ2-1; cdr3_aa: CASRGQISSYNEQFF; cdr3_nt: TGTGCCAGCAGGGGTCAGATTAGCTCCTACAATGAGCAGTTCTTC
v_call: TRBV6-6; d_call: -; clone_size: -; j_call: TRBJ2-5; cdr3_aa: CASSSPGAGETQYF; cdr3_nt: TGTGCCAGCAGTTCCCCGGGGGCAGGGGAGACCCAGTACTTC
v_call: TRBV10-3; d_call: TRBD2; clone_size: few; j_call: TRBJ2-7; cdr3_aa: CAISDSGGPSYEQYF; cdr3_nt: TGTGCCATCAGTGATAGCGGGGGACCATCCTACGAGCAGTACTTC
v_call: TRBV29-1; d_call: -; clone_size: few; j_call: TRBJ2-1; cdr3_aa: CSVELADPYEQFF; cdr3_nt: TGCAGCGTTGAACTAGCTGATCCGTATGAGCAGTTCTTC
v_call: TRBV12-3/TRBV12-4; d_call: -; clone_size: few; j_call: TRBJ2-5; cdr3_aa: CASSPLWRDGLVQGETQYF; cdr3_nt: TGTGCCAGCAGTCCTCTGTGGAGGGACGGCCTCGTTCAGGGAGAGACCCAGTACTTC
v_call: TRBV11-2; d_call: TRBD2; clone_size: -; j_call: TRBJ2-5; cdr3_aa: CASSPNGLAGGQQETQYF; cdr3_nt: TGTGCCAGCAGCCCCAACGGTTTAGCGGGGGGTCAGCAAGAGACCCAGTACTTC
v_call: TRBV2; d_call: -; clone_size: few; j_call: TRBJ2-7; cdr3_aa: CASEGPGTSSSYEQYF; cdr3_nt: TGTGCCAGCGAAGGCCCAGGGACTTCAAGCTCCTACGAGCAGTACTTC
v_call: TRBV2; d_call: -; clone_size: -; j_call: TRBJ2-1; cdr3_aa: CASNRDLVNEQFF; cdr3_nt: TGTGCCAGCAACAGGGATTTAGTAAATGAGCAGTTCTTC
v_call: TRBV21-1; d_call: -; clone_size: -; j_call: TRBJ2-7; cdr3_aa: CASSKASVAGGLAGEQYF; cdr3_nt: TGTGCCAGCAGCAAAGCGTCGGTAGCGGGGGGATTGGCGGGCGAGCAGTACTTC
v_call: TRBV5-1; d_call: -; clone_size: few; j_call: TRBJ2-1; cdr3_aa: CASSLSVLPNEQFF; cdr3_nt: TGCGCCAGCAGCTTGAGTGTCCTACCCAATGAGCAGTTCTTC
v_call: TRBV20-1; d_call: -; clone_size: -; j_call: TRBJ2-4; cdr3_aa: CSAREGLGSNIQYF; cdr3_nt: TGCAGTGCTAGAGAGGGCCTAGGTTCAAACATTCAGTACTTC
v_call: TRBV5-1; d_call: -; clone_size: few; j_call: TRBJ1-5; cdr3_aa: CASFPSGGMRQPQHF; cdr3_nt: TGCGCCAGCTTCCCTAGTGGGGGGATGCGGCAGCCCCAGCATTTT
v_call: TRBV6-1; d_call: -; clone_size: -; j_call: TRBJ2-1; cdr3_aa: CASVSPWGLDYNEQFF; cdr3_nt: TGTGCCAGCGTGAGTCCGTGGGGATTAGATTACAATGAGCAGTTCTTC
v_call: TRBV5-1; d_call: -; clone_size: -; j_call: TRBJ1-1; cdr3_aa: CASGRRVDTEAFF; cdr3_nt: TGCGCCAGCGGCAGACGGGTGGACACTGAAGCTTTCTTT
v_call: TRBV2; d_call: TRBD1; clone_size: few; j_call: TRBJ1-5; cdr3_aa: CASSGGQGAGNQPQHF; cdr3_nt: TGTGCCAGCAGTGGGGGACAGGGGGCCGGCAATCAGCCCCAGCATTTT
v_call: TRBV5-1; d_call: -; clone_size: -; j_call: TRBJ1-2; cdr3_aa: CASSSGSDYGYTF; cdr3_nt: TGCGCCAGCAGCTCCGGGTCCGACTATGGCTACACCTTC
v_call: TRBV27; d_call: -; clone_size: -; j_call: TRBJ2-7; cdr3_aa: CASTGGNEQYF; cdr3_nt: TGTGCCAGCACTGGGGGGAACGAGCAGTACTTC
v_call: TRBV6-4; d_call: TRBD2; clone_size: -; j_call: TRBJ2-1; cdr3_aa: CASSDGLAGAGEQFF; cdr3_nt: TGTGCCAGCAGTGACGGGCTAGCGGGAGCTGGTGAGCAGTTCTTC
v_call: TRBV7-9; d_call: TRBD2; clone_size: -; j_call: TRBJ2-7; cdr3_aa: CASSSTGGLFRNSYEQYF; cdr3_nt: TGTGCCAGCAGCTCGACGGGAGGCCTCTTCCGAAATTCCTACGAGCAGTACTTC
v_call: TRBV20-1; d_call: -; clone_size: -; j_call: TRBJ1-2; cdr3_aa: CSARNFRDTLNYGYTF; cdr3_nt: TGCAGTGCTAGAAACTTCCGGGACACCCTTAACTATGGCTACACCTTC
v_call: TRBV29-1; d_call: -; clone_size: -; j_call: TRBJ1-2; cdr3_aa: CSATPSTGGYTF; cdr3_nt: TGCAGCGCCACTCCATCGACAGGTGGCTACACCTTC
v_call: TRBV28; d_call: -; clone_size: few; j_call: TRBJ2-5; cdr3_aa: CATLQGLVETQYF; cdr3_nt: TGTGCCACCCTACAGGGATTAGTAGAGACCCAGTACTTC
v_call: TRBV29-1; d_call: TRBD1; clone_size: few; j_call: TRBJ2-7; cdr3_aa: CSVERGQGREQYF; cdr3_nt: TGCAGCGTTGAAAGGGGACAGGGTAGAGAGCAGTACTTC
v_call: TRBV11-2; d_call: TRBD1; clone_size: few; j_call: TRBJ1-5; cdr3_aa: CASSSSGQGSPQHF; cdr3_nt: TGTGCCAGCAGCTCCTCGGGACAGGGGTCCCCCCAGCATTTT
v_call: TRBV4-1; d_call: TRBD1; clone_size: few; j_call: TRBJ2-3; cdr3_aa: CASSQPAYGQGFTDTQYF; cdr3_nt: TGCGCCAGCAGCCAACCAGCCTACGGACAGGGGTTCACAGATACGCAGTATTTT
v_call: TRBV11-2; d_call: -; clone_size: few; j_call: TRBJ2-7; cdr3_aa: CASSSQQRHEQYF; cdr3_nt: TGTGCCAGCAGCTCTCAACAGCGGCACGAGCAGTACTTC
v_call: TRBV5-6; d_call: -; clone_size: -; j_call: TRBJ1-2; cdr3_aa: CASRDWQALNYGYTF; cdr3_nt: TGTGCCAGCCGGGACTGGCAGGCGCTTAACTATGGCTACACCTTC
v_call: TRBV7-2; d_call: -; clone_size: few; j_call: TRBJ1-5; cdr3_aa: CASSLAAGSAQPQHF; cdr3_nt: TGTGCCAGCAGCTTAGCTGCAGGGTCAGCACAGCCCCAGCATTTT
v_call: TRBV28; d_call: -; clone_size: -; j_call: TRBJ2-7; cdr3_aa: CASSLSLGLWGPSYEQYF; cdr3_nt: TGTGCCAGCAGTTTGAGCCTAGGTTTGTGGGGCCCTTCCTACGAGCAGTACTTC
v_call: TRBV7-2; d_call: TRBD1; clone_size: -; j_call: TRBJ2-4; cdr3_aa: CASSSGTGRIIQYF; cdr3_nt: TGTGCCAGCAGCTCCGGGACAGGGCGAATCATTCAGTACTTC
v_call: TRBV11-2; d_call: TRBD2; clone_size: few; j_call: TRBJ2-5; cdr3_aa: CASSIHMLAGFQETQYF; cdr3_nt: TGTGCCAGCAGTATACACATGCTAGCGGGGTTTCAAGAGACCCAGTACTTC
v_call: TRBV7-2; d_call: -; clone_size: few; j_call: TRBJ2-3; cdr3_aa: CASSLGVGLLTDTQYF; cdr3_nt: TGTGCCAGCAGCTTAGGAGTCGGACTGCTCACAGATACGCAGTATTTT
v_call: TRBV7-2; d_call: TRBD2; clone_size: few; j_call: TRBJ2-1; cdr3_aa: CASSLLQRGLNEQFF; cdr3_nt: TGTGCCAGCAGCTTATTACAGCGGGGGCTCAATGAGCAGTTCTTC
v_call: TRBV14; d_call: TRBD1; clone_size: -; j_call: TRBJ2-7; cdr3_aa: CASSLDRGWYEQYF; cdr3_nt: TGTGCCAGCAGCCTGGACAGGGGGTGGTACGAGCAGTACTTC
v_call: TRBV3-1; d_call: TRBD1; clone_size: -; j_call: TRBJ2-5; cdr3_aa: CASSQDPQGVKQETQYF; cdr3_nt: TGTGCCAGCAGCCAAGATCCTCAGGGGGTAAAACAAGAGACCCAGTACTTC
v_call: TRBV29-1; d_call: -; clone_size: -; j_call: TRBJ2-1; cdr3_aa: CSVVIYEQFF; cdr3_nt: TGCAGCGTTGTTATCTATGAGCAGTTCTTC
v_call: TRBV6-2/TRBV6-3; d_call: TRBD1; clone_size: -; j_call: TRBJ1-4; cdr3_aa: CASRDRLAEKLFF; cdr3_nt: TGTGCCAGCCGGGACAGATTGGCCGAAAAACTGTTTTTT
v_call: TRBV5-1; d_call: -; clone_size: few; j_call: TRBJ2-5; cdr3_aa: CASSLAERQNQETQYF; cdr3_nt: TGCGCCAGCAGCTTGGCCGAAAGGCAGAATCAAGAGACCCAGTACTTC
v_call: TRBV29-1; d_call: -; clone_size: few; j_call: TRBJ2-5; cdr3_aa: CSAGDLQETQYF; cdr3_nt: TGCAGCGCCGGGGACCTTCAAGAGACCCAGTACTTC
v_call: TRBV20-1; d_call: TRBD2; clone_size: few; j_call: TRBJ2-7; cdr3_aa: CSARTLAEAYEQYF; cdr3_nt: TGCAGTGCCCGGACACTAGCGGAGGCCTACGAGCAGTACTTC
v_call: TRBV4-1; d_call: -; clone_size: -; j_call: TRBJ1-1; cdr3_aa: CASSPREGLNTEAFF; cdr3_nt: TGCGCCAGCAGCCCCAGAGAGGGATTGAACACTGAAGCTTTCTTT
v_call: TRBV29-1; d_call: -; clone_size: -; j_call: TRBJ1-2; cdr3_aa: CSPYQEGVYGYTF; cdr3_nt: TGCAGCCCATATCAAGAGGGTGTCTATGGCTACACCTTC
v_call: TRBV20-1; d_call: -; clone_size: few; j_call: TRBJ2-1; cdr3_aa: CSAAARDLYNEQFF; cdr3_nt: TGCAGTGCCGCGGCCAGGGACCTCTACAATGAGCAGTTCTTC
v_call: TRBV6-2/TRBV6-3; d_call: TRBD1; clone_size: -; j_call: TRBJ2-5; cdr3_aa: CASSLLTGTGGQETQYF; cdr3_nt: TGTGCCAGCAGCCTACTCACCGGGACAGGGGGTCAAGAGACCCAGTACTTC
v_call: TRBV10-3; d_call: -; clone_size: -; j_call: TRBJ2-2; cdr3_aa: CAISDTANTGELFF; cdr3_nt: TGTGCCATCAGTGACACCGCGAACACCGGGGAGCTGTTTTTT
v_call: TRBV4-3; d_call: -; clone_size: few; j_call: TRBJ2-2; cdr3_aa: CASSQDQGMEWNTGELFF; cdr3_nt: TGCGCCAGCAGCCAAGATCAGGGAATGGAATGGAACACCGGGGAGCTGTTTTTT